This T cell receptor beta chain was recorded in a study of glioma-infiltrating T cells. Study conclusions and caveats: CDR3 overlap between tissue and blood was very small.

The germline CDR1 and CDR2 sequences are DFQATT and SNEGSKA (reference sequence). The V gene end was trimmed by 6 bases and the J gene end by 6 bases; junction bases not matched to a gene: 9. The CDR3 runs to 15 residues. This clonotype has a count of ten or more. Its target is not known. Using RNA template, CDR3s of TCR alpha and beta were amplified with iRepertoire arm-PCR. For one-step reverse transcription and amplification, about 90-400 ng of tissue mRNA or PBMC total RNA was used. TCRdb itself ran the multiplex PCR reads through MiXCR, one entry per CDR3 protein. Of approximately 120,000 distinct CDR3 sequences in the sample, roughly 20% were seen once.

This receptor was identified in a human donor with low-grade glioma or glioblastoma, undergoing nonglioma brain surgery, or in good health (not recorded which). J is TRBJ2-2 and V is TRBV20-1; the match to TRBD2 covers 11 bases. The sequenced sample was glioma tissue, nonneoplastic brain tissue, or PBMCs (not recorded which). The CDR3 is CSATLAGGLSGELFF. The CDR3 DNA is TGCAGTGCCACTCTAGCGGGAGGTTTGTCCGGGGAGCTGTTTTTT.